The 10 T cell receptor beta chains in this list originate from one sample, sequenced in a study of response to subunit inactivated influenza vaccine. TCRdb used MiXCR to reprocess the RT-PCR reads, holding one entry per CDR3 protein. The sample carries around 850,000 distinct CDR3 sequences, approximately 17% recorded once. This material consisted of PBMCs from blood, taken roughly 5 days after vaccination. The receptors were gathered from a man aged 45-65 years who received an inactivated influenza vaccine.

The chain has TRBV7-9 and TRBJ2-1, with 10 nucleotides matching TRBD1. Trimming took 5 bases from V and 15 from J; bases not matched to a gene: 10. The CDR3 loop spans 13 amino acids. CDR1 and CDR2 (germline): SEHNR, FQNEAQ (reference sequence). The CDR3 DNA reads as TGTGCCAGCAGCCTACCGGGACAGGGGCGAATGTTCTTC. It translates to CASSLPGQGRMFF.

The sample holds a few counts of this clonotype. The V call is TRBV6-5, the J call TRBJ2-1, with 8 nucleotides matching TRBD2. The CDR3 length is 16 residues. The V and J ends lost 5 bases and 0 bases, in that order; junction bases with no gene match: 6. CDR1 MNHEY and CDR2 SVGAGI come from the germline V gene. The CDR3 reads CASSNPSGSSYNEQFF. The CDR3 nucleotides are TGTGCCAGCAGTAACCCGAGCGGGAGCTCCTACAATGAGCAGTTCTTC.

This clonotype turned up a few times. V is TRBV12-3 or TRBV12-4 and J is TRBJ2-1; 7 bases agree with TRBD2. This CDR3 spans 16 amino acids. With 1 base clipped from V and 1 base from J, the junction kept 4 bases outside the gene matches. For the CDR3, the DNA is TGTGCCAGCAGTTTAGGACTAGCTGCTTCCTACAATGAGCAGTTCTTC. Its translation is CASSLGLAASYNEQFF.

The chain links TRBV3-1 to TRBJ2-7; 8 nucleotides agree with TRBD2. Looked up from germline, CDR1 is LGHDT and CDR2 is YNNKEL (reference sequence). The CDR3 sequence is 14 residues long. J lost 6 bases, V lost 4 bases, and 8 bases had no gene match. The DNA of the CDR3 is TGTGCCAGCAGCCCGGGGGGGGCCCGAAGCGAGCAGTACTTC. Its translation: CASSPGGARSEQYF.

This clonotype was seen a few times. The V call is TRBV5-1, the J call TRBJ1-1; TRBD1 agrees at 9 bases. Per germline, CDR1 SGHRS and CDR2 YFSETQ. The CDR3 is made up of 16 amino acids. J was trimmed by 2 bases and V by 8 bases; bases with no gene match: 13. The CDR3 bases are TGCGCCAGAAGCCAAAGGACAGGGGCGGGTAACACTGAAGCTTTCTTT. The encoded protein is CARSQRTGAGNTEAFF.

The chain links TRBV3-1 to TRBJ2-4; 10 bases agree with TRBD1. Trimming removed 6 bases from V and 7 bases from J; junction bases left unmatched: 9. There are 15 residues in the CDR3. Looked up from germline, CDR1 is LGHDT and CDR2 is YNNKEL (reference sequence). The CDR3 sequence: CASSQTGTGDNIQYF. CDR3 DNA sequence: TGTGCCAGCAGTCAAACCGGGACAGGGGATAACATTCAGTACTTC.

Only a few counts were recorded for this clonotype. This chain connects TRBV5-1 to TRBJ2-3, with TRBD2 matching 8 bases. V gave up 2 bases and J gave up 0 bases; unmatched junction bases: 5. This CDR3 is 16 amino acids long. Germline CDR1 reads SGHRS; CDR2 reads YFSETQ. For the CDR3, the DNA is TGCGCCAGCAGCTTCTCACTAGCGGAAAGCACAGATACGCAGTATTTT. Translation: CASSFSLAESTDTQYF.

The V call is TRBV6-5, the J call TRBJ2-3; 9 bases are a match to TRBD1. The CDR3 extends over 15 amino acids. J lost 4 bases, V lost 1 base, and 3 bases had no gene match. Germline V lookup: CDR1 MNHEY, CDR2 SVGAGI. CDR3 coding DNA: TGTGCCAGCAGTTACTTTCGACAGGGGGCAGATACGCAGTATTTT. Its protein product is CASSYFRQGADTQYF.

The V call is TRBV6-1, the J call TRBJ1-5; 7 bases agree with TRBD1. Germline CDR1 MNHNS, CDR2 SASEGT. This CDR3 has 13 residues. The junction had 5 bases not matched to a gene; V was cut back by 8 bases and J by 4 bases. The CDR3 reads CASRDSLNQPQHF. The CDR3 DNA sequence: TGTGCCAGCCGGGACAGTTTAAATCAGCCCCAGCATTTT.

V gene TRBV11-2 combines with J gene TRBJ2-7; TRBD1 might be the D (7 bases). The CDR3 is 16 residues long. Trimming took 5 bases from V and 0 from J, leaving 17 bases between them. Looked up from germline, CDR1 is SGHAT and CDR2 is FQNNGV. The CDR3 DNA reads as TGTGCCAGCAGCACCGGAGGGGGCACCGGCTCCTACGAGCAGTACTTC. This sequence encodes CASSTGGGTGSYEQYF.